The sequence of this TCR beta chain was determined in a study of cytomegalovirus exposure and HLA in healthy donors. Across the whole study: Of the donors genotyped, about 390 in all, about 81% fell in the Caucasian-associated ancestry cluster.

Whole-study results and caveats: HLA restriction was apparent for most CMV-associated TCR beta chains in a later analysis.

This CDR3 spans 14 amino acids. Germline-derived CDR1 and CDR2 are LNHDA and SQIVND (reference sequence). The PCR used 60 Vbeta and 13 Jbeta primers. Assay: immunoSEQ multiplex PCR; the TCRdb copy retains only in-frame clones and omits some. The sample includes some 98,000 clones, 70% of them seen just once. Concerning this clone itself: Its antigen is unknown.

The source of this sequence is a man aged 50 to 59 in good health and CMV-seronegative. This chain joins TRBV19 and TRBJ2-5; 7 nucleotides match TRBD1. The end of the DNA is better explained by TRBJ2-7, so the J call may be wrong. The sequenced material came from PBMCs. CDR3 DNA: TGTGCCAGTAGATTACAGGGGAATGACTACGAGCAGTACTTC. This encodes CASRLQGNDYEQYF.